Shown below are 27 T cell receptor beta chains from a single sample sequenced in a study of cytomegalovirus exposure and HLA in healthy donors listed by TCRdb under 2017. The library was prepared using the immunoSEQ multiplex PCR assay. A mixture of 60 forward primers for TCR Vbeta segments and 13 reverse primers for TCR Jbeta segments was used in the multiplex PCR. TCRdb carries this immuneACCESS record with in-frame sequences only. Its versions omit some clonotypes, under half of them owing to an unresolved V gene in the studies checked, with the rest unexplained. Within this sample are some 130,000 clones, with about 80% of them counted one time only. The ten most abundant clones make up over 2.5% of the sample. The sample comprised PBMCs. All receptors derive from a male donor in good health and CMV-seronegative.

In DNA form, the CDR3 reads TGTGCCAGCAGCTTACCCCAGCGCGGGGGCATTGGGTACAATGAGCAGTTCTTC. Its translation is CASSLPQRGGIGYNEQFF. This rearrangement joins TRBV7-2 to TRBJ2-1; TRBD2 is a possible D gene (7 bases). The germline gives CDR1 SGHTA, CDR2 FQGNSA. The CDR3 extends over 18 amino acids. V dropped 2 bases and J dropped 4 bases, with 21 bases sitting between them.

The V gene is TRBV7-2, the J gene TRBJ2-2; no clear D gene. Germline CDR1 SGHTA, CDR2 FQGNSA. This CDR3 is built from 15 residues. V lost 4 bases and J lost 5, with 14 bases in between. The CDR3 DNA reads TGTGCCAGCAGCTGGGTGGCAGGCACAACCGGGGAGCTGTTTTTT. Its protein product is CASSWVAGTTGELFF.

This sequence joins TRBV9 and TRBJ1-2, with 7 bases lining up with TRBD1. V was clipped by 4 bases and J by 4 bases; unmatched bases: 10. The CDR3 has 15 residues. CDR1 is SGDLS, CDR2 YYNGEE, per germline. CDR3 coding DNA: TGTGCCAGCAGCAGCTCCGGGACAGTCTCCTATGGCTACACCTTC. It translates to CASSSSGTVSYGYTF.

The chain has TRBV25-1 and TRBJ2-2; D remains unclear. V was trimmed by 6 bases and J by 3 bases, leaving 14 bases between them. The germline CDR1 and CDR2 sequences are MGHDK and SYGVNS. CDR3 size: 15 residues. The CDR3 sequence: CASSRSESDTGELFF. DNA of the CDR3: TGTGCCAGCAGCAGGTCTGAATCGGACACCGGGGAGCTGTTTTTT.

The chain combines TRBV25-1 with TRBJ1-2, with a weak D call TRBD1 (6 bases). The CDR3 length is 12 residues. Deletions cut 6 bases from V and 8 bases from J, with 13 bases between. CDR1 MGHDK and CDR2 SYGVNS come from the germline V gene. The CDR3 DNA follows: TGTGCCAGCAGAGGGGGTAGTGGCGGCTACACCTTC. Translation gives CASRGGSGGYTF.

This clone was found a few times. The CDR3 DNA sequence: TGTGCCACCCACTCACTACACCGGCAAAGTGAAGCTTTCTTT. As protein: CATHSLHRQSEAFF. The chain has TRBV2 and TRBJ1-1; no clear D gene. Germline CDR1 SNHLY, CDR2 FYNNEI. Deletions cut 10 bases from V and 7 bases from J, with 22 bases between. This CDR3 is built from 14 residues.

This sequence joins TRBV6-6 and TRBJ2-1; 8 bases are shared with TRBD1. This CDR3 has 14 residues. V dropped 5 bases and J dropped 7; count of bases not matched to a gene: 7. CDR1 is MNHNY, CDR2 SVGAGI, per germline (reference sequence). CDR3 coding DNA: TGTGCCAGCAGTCTGCCGGACAGGGAGAATGAGCAGTTCTTC. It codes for CASSLPDRENEQFF.

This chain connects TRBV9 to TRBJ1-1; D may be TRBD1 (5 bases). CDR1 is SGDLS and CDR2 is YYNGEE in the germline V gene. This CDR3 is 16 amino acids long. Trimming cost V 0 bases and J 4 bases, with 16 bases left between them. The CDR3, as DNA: TGTGCCAGCAGCGTAGGGACATCTCAAACGGGCACTGAAGCTTTCTTT. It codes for CASSVGTSQTGTEAFF.

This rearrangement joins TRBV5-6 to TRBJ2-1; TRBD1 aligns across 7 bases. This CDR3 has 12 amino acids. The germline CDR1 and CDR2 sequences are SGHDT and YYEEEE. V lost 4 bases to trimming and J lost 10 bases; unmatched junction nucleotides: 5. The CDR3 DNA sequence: TGTGCCAGCAGCCGACCGGACAGGGAGCAGTTCTTC. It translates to CASSRPDREQFF.

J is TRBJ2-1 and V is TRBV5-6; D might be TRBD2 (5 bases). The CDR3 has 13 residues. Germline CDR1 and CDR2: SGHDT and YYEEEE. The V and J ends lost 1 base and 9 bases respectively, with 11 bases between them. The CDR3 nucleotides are TGTGCCAGCAGCTTGAGGAGCGGTCCTGAGCAGTTCTTC. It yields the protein CASSLRSGPEQFF.

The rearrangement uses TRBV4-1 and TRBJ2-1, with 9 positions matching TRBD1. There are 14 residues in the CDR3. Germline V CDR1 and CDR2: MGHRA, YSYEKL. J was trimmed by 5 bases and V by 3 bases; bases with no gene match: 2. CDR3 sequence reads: CASSHGTGNNEQFF. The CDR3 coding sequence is TGCGCCAGCAGCCATGGGACAGGGAACAATGAGCAGTTCTTC.

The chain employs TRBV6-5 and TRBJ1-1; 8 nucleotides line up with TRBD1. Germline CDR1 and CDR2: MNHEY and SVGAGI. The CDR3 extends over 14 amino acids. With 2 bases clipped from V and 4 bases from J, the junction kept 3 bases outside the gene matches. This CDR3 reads CASSYATGGTEAFF. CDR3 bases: TGTGCCAGCAGTTACGCTACAGGGGGCACTGAAGCTTTCTTT.

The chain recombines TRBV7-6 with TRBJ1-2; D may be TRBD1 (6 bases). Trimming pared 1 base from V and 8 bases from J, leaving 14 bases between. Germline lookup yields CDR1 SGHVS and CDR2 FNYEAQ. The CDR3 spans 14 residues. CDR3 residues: CASSLEPGAWGYTF. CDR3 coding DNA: TGTGCCAGCAGCTTAGAACCAGGGGCGTGGGGCTACACCTTC.

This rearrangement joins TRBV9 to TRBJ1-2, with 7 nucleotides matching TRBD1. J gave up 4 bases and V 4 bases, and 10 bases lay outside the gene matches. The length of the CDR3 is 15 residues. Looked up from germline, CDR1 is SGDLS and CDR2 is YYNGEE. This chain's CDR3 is CASSPVGQGVYGYTF. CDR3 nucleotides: TGTGCCAGCAGCCCAGTCGGGCAGGGGGTCTATGGCTACACCTTC.

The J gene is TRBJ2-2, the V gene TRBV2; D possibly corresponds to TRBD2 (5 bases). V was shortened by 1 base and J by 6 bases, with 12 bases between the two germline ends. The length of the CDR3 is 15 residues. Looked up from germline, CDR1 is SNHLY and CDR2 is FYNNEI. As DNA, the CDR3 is TGTGCCAGCAGTGAAGTATGGACTTTAGCCGGGGAGCTGTTTTTT. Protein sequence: CASSEVWTLAGELFF.

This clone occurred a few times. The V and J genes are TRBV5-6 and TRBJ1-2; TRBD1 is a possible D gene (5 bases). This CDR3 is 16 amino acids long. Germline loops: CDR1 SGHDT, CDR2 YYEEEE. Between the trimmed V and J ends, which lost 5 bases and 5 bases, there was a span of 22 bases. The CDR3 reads CASRGGQGVLDYGYTF. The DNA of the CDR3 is TGTGCCAGCAGGGGAGGCCAGGGAGTTCTGGATTATGGCTACACCTTC.

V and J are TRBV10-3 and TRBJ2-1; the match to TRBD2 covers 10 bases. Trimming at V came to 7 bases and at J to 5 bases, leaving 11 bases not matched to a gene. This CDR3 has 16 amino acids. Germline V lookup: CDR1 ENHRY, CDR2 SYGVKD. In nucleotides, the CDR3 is TGTGCCATCACCAACGGTCTAGCGGGGGAGCACAATGAGCAGTTCTTC. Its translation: CAITNGLAGEHNEQFF.

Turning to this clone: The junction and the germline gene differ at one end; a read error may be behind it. The CDR3 here is CASTLGQGWTDTQYF. The CDR3 nucleotides are TGTGCCAGCACCTTAGGGCAGGGGTGGACAGATACGCAGTATTTT. This chain uses TRBV7-9 with TRBJ2-3; weak D call: TRBD1 (6 bases). The germline V gene has CDR1 SEHNR and CDR2 FQNEAQ (reference sequence). This CDR3 contains 15 residues.

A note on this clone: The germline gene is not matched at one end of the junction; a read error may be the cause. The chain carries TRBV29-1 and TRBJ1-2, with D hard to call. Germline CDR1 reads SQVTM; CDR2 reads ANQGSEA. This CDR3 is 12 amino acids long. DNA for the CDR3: TGCAGCGTTGTAGCCGGTACCTATGACTACACCTTC. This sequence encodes CSVVAGTYDYTF.

The CDR3 region has the DNA TGTGCCAGCAGCCCCGACCTTGCGGGCCCTTACGAGCAGTACTTC. This codes for CASSPDLAGPYEQYF. The rearrangement joins TRBV7-2 to TRBJ2-7; tentative D call: TRBD2 (5 bases). This CDR3 is built from 15 residues. Between the trimmed V and J ends, which lost 5 bases and 4 bases, there was a span of 18 bases. Germline CDR1 and CDR2: SGHTA and FQGNSA.

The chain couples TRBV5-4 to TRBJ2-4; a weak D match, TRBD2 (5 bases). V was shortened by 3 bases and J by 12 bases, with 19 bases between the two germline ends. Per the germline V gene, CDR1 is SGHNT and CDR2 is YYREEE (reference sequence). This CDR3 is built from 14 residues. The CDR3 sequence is CASSSGGPGYSQYF. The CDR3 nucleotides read TGTGCCAGCAGCTCCGGCGGGCCGGGATACAGTCAGTACTTC.

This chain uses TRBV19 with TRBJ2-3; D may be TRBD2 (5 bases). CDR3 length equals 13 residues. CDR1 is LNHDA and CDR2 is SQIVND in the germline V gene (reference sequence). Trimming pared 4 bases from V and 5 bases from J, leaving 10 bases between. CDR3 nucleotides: TGTGCCAGTAGTAAGAGGGAACTAGATACGCAGTATTTT. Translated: CASSKRELDTQYF.

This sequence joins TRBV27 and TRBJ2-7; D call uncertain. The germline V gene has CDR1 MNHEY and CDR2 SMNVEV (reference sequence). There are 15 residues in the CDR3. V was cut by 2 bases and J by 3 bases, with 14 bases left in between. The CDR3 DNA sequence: TGTGCCAGCAGTTTAGTGGGCAGAAGGTTCTACGAGCAGTACTTC. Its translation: CASSLVGRRFYEQYF.

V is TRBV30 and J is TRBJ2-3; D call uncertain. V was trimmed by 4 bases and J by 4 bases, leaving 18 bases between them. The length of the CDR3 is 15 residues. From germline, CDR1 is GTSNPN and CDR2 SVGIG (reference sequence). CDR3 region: CAWKKSGSAADTQYF. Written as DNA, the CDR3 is TGTGCCTGGAAAAAAAGTGGCAGCGCCGCAGATACGCAGTATTTT.

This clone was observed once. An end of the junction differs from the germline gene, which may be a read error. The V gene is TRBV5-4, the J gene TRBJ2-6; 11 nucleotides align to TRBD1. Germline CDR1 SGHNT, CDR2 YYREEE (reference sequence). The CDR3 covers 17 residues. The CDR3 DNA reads TGTGCCAGCAGCTGGACAGGGGGCACCTCTGGGGCCAACGGCCTGACTTTC. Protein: CASSWTGGTSGANGLTF.

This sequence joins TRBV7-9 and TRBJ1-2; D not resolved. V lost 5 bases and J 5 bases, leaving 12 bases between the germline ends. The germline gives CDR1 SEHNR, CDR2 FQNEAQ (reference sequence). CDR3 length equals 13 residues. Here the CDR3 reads CASSRYREYGYTF. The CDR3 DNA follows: TGTGCCAGCAGCAGGTACAGAGAATATGGCTACACCTTC.

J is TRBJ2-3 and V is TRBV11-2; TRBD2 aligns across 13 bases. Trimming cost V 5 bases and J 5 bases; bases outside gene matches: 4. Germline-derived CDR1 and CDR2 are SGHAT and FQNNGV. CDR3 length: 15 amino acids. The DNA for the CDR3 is TGTGCCAGCAGCATTGGGACTAGCGGGGAAGATACGCAGTATTTT. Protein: CASSIGTSGEDTQYF.